Each of the 6 T cell receptor beta chains below was sequenced from the same sample in a study of blood T cell repertoires in COVID-19. The data were produced by immunoSEQ multiplex PCR, yet TCRdb's version contains in-frame clones alone and is incomplete. The sample has approximately 15,000 clones, about 84% seen once; the top ten hold approximately 30%. The sample taken for sequencing was peripheral blood. These receptors were collected from a human donor in a cohort sampled during active COVID-19.

The V and J genes are TRBV18 and TRBJ2-1, with TRBD2 matching over 11 bases. The CDR3 covers 18 residues. The trim removed 6 bases at V and 0 bases at J, leaving 10 bases unmatched. Germline V gene sequence: CDR1 KGHSH, CDR2 LQKENI. This CDR3 is CASSTGTSGYVSYNEQFF. The CDR3 DNA reads TGTGCCAGCTCTACGGGGACTAGCGGATATGTCTCCTACAATGAGCAGTTCTTC.

The rearrangement uses TRBV5-4 and TRBJ2-7, with D perhaps matching TRBD1 (6 bases). V dropped 4 bases and J dropped 0 bases, with 14 bases sitting between them. The CDR3 covers 15 residues. Germline CDR1 SGHNT, CDR2 YYREEE (reference sequence). CDR3 protein: CASSPSQGRSYEQYF. In DNA, the CDR3 is TGTGCCAGCAGCCCCTCGCAGGGGCGCTCCTACGAGCAGTACTTC.

The rearrangement uses TRBV6-5 and TRBJ1-3, with 8 bases that match TRBD1. J was trimmed by 4 bases and V by 10 bases; bases with no gene match: 6. CDR1 MNHEY and CDR2 SVGAGI come from the germline V gene. This CDR3 spans 13 amino acids. Here the CDR3 reads CATQTGEGNTIYF. CDR3 nucleotides: TGTGCCACCCAGACAGGGGAGGGAAACACCATATATTTT.

The chain couples TRBV9 to TRBJ2-5; D is perhaps TRBD1 (7 bases). The CDR3 is 15 residues long. V lost 3 bases and J lost 1, with 13 bases in between. The V gene's germline CDR1 is SGDLS and CDR2 YYNGEE. The CDR3 nucleotides read TGTGCCAGCAGCGCGTGGGGGGACAGCCAAGAGACCCAGTACTTC. It translates to CASSAWGDSQETQYF.

The gene calls are TRBV27 and TRBJ2-2, with 7 bases aligning to TRBD2. Germline trimming cut 6 bases from V and 4 bases from J; bases unmatched to any gene: 20. The germline gives CDR1 MNHEY, CDR2 SMNVEV (reference sequence). The CDR3 consists of 19 residues. CDR3 nucleotides: TGTGCCAGCAGGACCCAAACCCCCGGACTAGGGTCCAGCACCGGGGAGCTGTTTTTT. Amino acid sequence: CASRTQTPGLGSSTGELFF.

The rearrangement joins TRBV7-6 to TRBJ2-7, with D possibly being TRBD2 (6 bases). Germline assignment: CDR1 SGHVS and CDR2 FNYEAQ. V lost 5 bases to trimming and J lost 5 bases, with 13 bases between them. The CDR3 length is 13 residues. The CDR3 DNA reads as TGTGCCAGCAGCCATGGGACTGGGGACGAGCAGTACTTC. Its protein product is CASSHGTGDEQYF.